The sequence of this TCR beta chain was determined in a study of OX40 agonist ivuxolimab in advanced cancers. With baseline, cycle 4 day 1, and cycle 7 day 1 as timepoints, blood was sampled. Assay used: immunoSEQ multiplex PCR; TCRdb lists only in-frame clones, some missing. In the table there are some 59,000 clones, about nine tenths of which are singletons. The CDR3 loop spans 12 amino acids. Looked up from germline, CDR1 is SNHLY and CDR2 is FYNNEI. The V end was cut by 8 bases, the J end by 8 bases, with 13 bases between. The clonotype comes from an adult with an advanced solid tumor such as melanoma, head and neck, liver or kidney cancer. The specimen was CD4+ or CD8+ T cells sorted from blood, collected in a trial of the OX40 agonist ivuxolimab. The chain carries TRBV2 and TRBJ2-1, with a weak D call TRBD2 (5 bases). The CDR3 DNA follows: TGTGCCAGCCGAACTAGTGAGGATGAGCAGTTCTTC. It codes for CASRTSEDEQFF.